This TCR beta chain is drawn from a study of Graves' ophthalmopathy and Graves' hyperthyroidism. Study information: Before any treatment, peripheral blood was taken at the initial diagnosis.

This clonotype was detected a few times. Amplification of the TCR beta CDR3 regions used RNA transcripts (as template). The first-round RT-PCR employed HTBI primers together with the Qiagen OneStep RT-PCR kit. A multiplex PCR was then performed as the second round. MiXCR, run by TCRdb on the multiplex PCR reads, gives a single entry per CDR3 protein. The sample lists hundreds of thousands of distinct CDR3 sequences, under 25% occurring once. Per germline, CDR1 SGHAT and CDR2 FQNNGV. The CDR3 sequence is 15 residues long. Trimming took off 3 bases at V and 4 bases at J, with 12 bases between the two ends.

The rearrangement uses TRBV11-2 and TRBJ1-4; D possibly corresponds to TRBD1 (5 bases). The clonotype originates from a woman between 18 and 30 years old with stable Graves' hyperthyroidism. The sample consisted of peripheral blood. The CDR3 DNA follows: TGTGCCAGCAGCTTCTTCGGGGCGAATAATGAAAAACTGTTTTTT. It yields the protein CASSFFGANNEKLFF.